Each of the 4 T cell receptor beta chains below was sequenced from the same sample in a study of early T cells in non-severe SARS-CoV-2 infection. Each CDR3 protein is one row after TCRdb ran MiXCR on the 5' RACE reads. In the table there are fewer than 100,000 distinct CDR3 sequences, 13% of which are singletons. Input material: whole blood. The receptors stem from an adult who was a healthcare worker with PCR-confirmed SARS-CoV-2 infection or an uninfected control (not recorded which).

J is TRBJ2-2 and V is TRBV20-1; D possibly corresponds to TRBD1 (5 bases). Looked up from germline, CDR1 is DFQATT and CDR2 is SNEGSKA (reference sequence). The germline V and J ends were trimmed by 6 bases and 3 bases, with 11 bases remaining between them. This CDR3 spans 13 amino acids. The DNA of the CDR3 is TGCAGTGCGCTAGGACACGACACCGGGGAGCTGTTTTTT. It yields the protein CSALGHDTGELFF.

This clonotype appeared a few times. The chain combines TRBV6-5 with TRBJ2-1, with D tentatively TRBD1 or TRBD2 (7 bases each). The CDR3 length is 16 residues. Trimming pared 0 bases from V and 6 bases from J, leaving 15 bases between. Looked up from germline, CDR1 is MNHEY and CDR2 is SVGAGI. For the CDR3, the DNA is TGTGCCAGCAGTTACTCGAACCAGGGGGGGCCCAATGAGCAGTTCTTC. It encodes CASSYSNQGGPNEQFF.

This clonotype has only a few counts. CDR3 amino acids: CASSPTLKAGDTQYF. The CDR3 coding sequence is TGTGCCAGCAGCCCCACACTCAAAGCGGGAGATACGCAGTATTTT. The rearrangement uses TRBV11-2 and TRBJ2-3, with a possible D match to TRBD2 (6 bases). This CDR3 has 15 residues. V was clipped by 5 bases and J by 5 bases, with 17 bases between them. Germline loops: CDR1 SGHAT, CDR2 FQNNGV.

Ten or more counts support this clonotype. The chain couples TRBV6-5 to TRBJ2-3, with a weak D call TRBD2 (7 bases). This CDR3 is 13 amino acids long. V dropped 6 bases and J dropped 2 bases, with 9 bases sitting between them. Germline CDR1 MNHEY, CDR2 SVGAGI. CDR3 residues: CASRRGPTDTQYF. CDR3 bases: TGTGCCAGCAGGCGGGGGCCCACAGATACGCAGTATTTT.